These 13 T cell receptor beta chains were all obtained from the same sample, sequenced in a study of Ad26.COV2.S vaccination and SARS-CoV-2 variants. Assay used: immunoSEQ multiplex PCR; TCRdb lists only in-frame clones, some missing. Altogether hundreds of thousands of clones are present, about 90% being singletons, with the ten largest covering 3% to 4%. The sequencing here drew on peripheral blood, taken after recovery from COVID-19. The receptors were sampled from a human donor who had recovered from COVID-19.

This clone was counted a few times. The chain links TRBV12-5 to TRBJ1-5, with a weak D call TRBD1 (5 bases). Trimming took 3 bases from V and 2 from J, leaving 23 bases between them. The CDR3 length is 19 residues. CDR1 is LGHNT, CDR2 FRNRAP, per germline. CDR3 region: CASGFARVLGASGNQPQHF. The CDR3 region has the DNA TGTGCTAGTGGTTTTGCCCGTGTTTTAGGGGCGTCGGGCAATCAGCCCCAGCATTTT.

This clone was recorded a few times. The chain links TRBV28 to TRBJ1-2; TRBD1 aligns across 7 bases. Germline assignment: CDR1 MDHEN and CDR2 SYDVKM. Trimming removed 6 bases from V and 5 bases from J; junction bases left unmatched: 12. The CDR3 contains 15 residues. The CDR3 reads CASRQITGVWYGYTF. As DNA, the CDR3 is TGTGCCAGCAGACAGATAACAGGGGTGTGGTATGGCTACACCTTC.

The rearrangement joins TRBV5-5 to TRBJ2-3; D is ambiguous. This CDR3 spans 13 amino acids. From germline, CDR1 is SGHKS and CDR2 YYEKEE (reference sequence). Between the trimmed V and J ends, which lost 4 bases and 5 bases, there was a span of 11 bases. As DNA, the CDR3 is TGTGCCAGCAGCCCCACAAAACGAGATACGCAGTATTTT. This translates into CASSPTKRDTQYF. Full variable domain (rest looked up from reference TRBV5-5 and TRBJ2-3): DAGVTQSPTHLIKTRGQQVTLRCSPISGHKSVSWYQQVLGQGPQFIFQYYEKEERGRGNFPDRFSARQFPNYSSELNVNALLLGDSALYLCASSPTKRDTQYFGPGTRLTVL.

The chain has TRBV11-2 and TRBJ2-2, with D perhaps assigned TRBD1 or TRBD2 (6 bases each). The germline gives CDR1 SGHAT, CDR2 FQNNGV. Trimming took off 5 bases at V and 6 bases at J, with 16 bases between the two ends. The CDR3 contains 15 residues. The chain's CDR3 is CASSLGGGLPGELFF. CDR3 DNA sequence: TGTGCCAGCAGCCTCGGGGGCGGGTTGCCCGGGGAGCTGTTTTTT.

This sequence joins TRBV6-5 and TRBJ2-4; maybe TRBD2 (7 bases). CDR1 is MNHEY and CDR2 is SVGAGI in the germline V gene. This CDR3 region has 15 residues. Trimming cost V 5 bases and J 1 base, with 12 bases left between them. The CDR3 loop is CASSRGRAAKNIQYF. CDR3 nucleotides: TGTGCCAGCAGTAGGGGGAGGGCGGCCAAAAACATTCAGTACTTC.

V gene TRBV6-5 combines with J gene TRBJ1-3, with D possibly TRBD1 on 5 matching bases. CDR1 and CDR2 from the germline V gene are MNHEY and SVGAGI. V was shortened by 8 bases and J by 4 bases, with 6 bases between the two germline ends. CDR3 length: 11 amino acids. This CDR3 reads CASWTGNTIYF. The CDR3 coding sequence is TGTGCCAGCTGGACAGGAAACACCATATATTTT.

The gene calls are TRBV11-2 and TRBJ1-2; tentatively, D is TRBD1 (5 bases). Germline V CDR1 and CDR2: SGHAT, FQNNGV. V shed 5 bases and J shed 8 bases, with 15 bases lying between them. The CDR3 contains 13 residues. CDR3 sequence reads: CASSDDRWGGYTF. The CDR3 coding sequence is TGTGCCAGCAGCGATGACAGATGGGGAGGCTACACCTTC.

The chain is built from TRBV7-2 and TRBJ1-1; 10 positions match TRBD1. CDR1 is SGHTA and CDR2 is FQGNSA in the germline V gene. The CDR3 contains 15 residues. Trimming removed 2 bases from V and 7 bases from J; junction bases left unmatched: 7. CDR3 coding DNA: TGTGCCAGCAGCTTACAGGCCGGGACAGGGGATGAAGCTTTCTTT. It yields the protein CASSLQAGTGDEAFF.

To note about this clone: Distinct nucleotide sequences in the sample also encode this CDR3. The chain links TRBV27 to TRBJ2-5; no firm D call. Germline-derived CDR1 and CDR2 are MNHEY and SMNVEV (reference sequence). This CDR3 comprises 11 residues. Trimming removed 6 bases from V and 4 bases from J, with 6 bases in between. The chain's CDR3 is CASSLGETQYF. The CDR3 nucleotides read TGTGCCAGCAGCCTCGGAGAGACCCAGTACTTC.

This chain links TRBV7-9 with TRBJ1-1, with D unresolved. The CDR3 extends over 13 amino acids. Germline V lookup: CDR1 SEHNR, CDR2 FQNEAQ (reference sequence). Trimming removed 5 bases from V and 6 bases from J, with 13 bases in between. The CDR3 nucleotides read TGTGCCAGCAGCACCCAGGAAGGATCTGAAGCTTTCTTT. This sequence encodes CASSTQEGSEAFF.

This sequence joins TRBV3-1 (or the pseudogene TRBV3-2) and TRBJ1-1; 7 bases are shared with TRBD1. V shed 1 base, J shed 5 bases, and the junction held 4 bases outside the gene matches. The CDR3 is 14 residues long. Germline lookup yields CDR1 LGHDT and CDR2 YNNKEL (reference sequence). The CDR3 reads CASSQGRRGTEAFF. The CDR3 DNA is TGTGCCAGCAGCCAAGGACGCAGGGGGACTGAAGCTTTCTTT.

The chain couples TRBV7-9 to TRBJ2-2, with 10 bases aligning to TRBD1. Germline V gene data show CDR1 as SEHNR and CDR2 as FQNEAQ (reference sequence). The CDR3 contains 16 residues. With 6 bases clipped from V and 6 bases from J, the junction kept 10 bases outside the gene matches. In DNA form, the CDR3 reads TGTGCCAGCAGTACCCCCGGGGGACAGGGGTCCGGGGAGCTGTTTTTT. Translation gives CASSTPGGQGSGELFF.

The chain combines TRBV19 with TRBJ2-7; TRBD2 is a possible D gene (5 bases). CDR3 length: 15 amino acids. V gave up 6 bases and J gave up 3 bases, with 18 bases separating them. The germline V gene has CDR1 LNHDA and CDR2 SQIVND (reference sequence). The chain's CDR3 is CASSEGFRAFYEQYF. CDR3 bases: TGTGCCAGTAGCGAGGGTTTCAGAGCCTTCTACGAGCAGTACTTC.